What follows are 8 T cell receptor beta chains derived from one specimen sequenced in a study of shared clonotypes between healthy human individuals. TCRdb's table, derived via immunoSEQ multiplex PCR, lists solely in-frame clones and lacks some. This table has around 2.5 million clones, approximately 93% appearing once. Sequenced input: naive CD4+ T cells from PBMCs. The sample's subset: CD45RA+ positively selected. Source of these receptors: a man aged 18 to 29 in good health. Some clones in this sample may be carry-over from other donors' samples.

The rearrangement uses TRBV28 and TRBJ1-2; D perhaps matches TRBD1 (5 bases). The CDR3 sequence is 15 residues long. V lost 5 bases to trimming and J lost 5 bases, with 18 bases between them. Per the germline V gene, CDR1 is MDHEN and CDR2 is SYDVKM. The CDR3 DNA reads TGTGCCAGCAGTGTCCTAACCCCGGGGGGGTATGGCTACACCTTC. This sequence encodes CASSVLTPGGYGYTF.

Here the CDR3 reads CASSPVNWDATYEQYF. The CDR3, as DNA: TGTGCCAGCAGCCCAGTTAATTGGGACGCAACCTACGAGCAGTACTTC. This rearrangement joins TRBV6-6 to TRBJ2-7, with D tentatively TRBD1 or TRBD2 (5 bases each). The germline CDR1 and CDR2 sequences are MNHNY and SVGAGI (reference sequence). This CDR3 is 16 amino acids long. Trimming shortened V by 6 bases and J by 2 bases, and 20 bases separated the two germline ends.

This rearrangement joins TRBV2 to TRBJ2-7, with 7 bases fitting TRBD2. V was clipped by 4 bases and J by 0 bases; unmatched bases: 12. The CDR3 is 17 amino acids. The germline gives CDR1 SNHLY, CDR2 FYNNEI. The CDR3 is CASSGLKRDGGSYEQYF. The CDR3 DNA reads as TGTGCCAGCAGTGGGTTGAAGCGGGATGGGGGCTCCTACGAGCAGTACTTC.

The V gene is TRBV28, the J gene TRBJ2-2; no clear D gene. CDR3 length: 14 amino acids. With 6 bases removed from V and 2 bases from J, the gap between germline ends came to 10 bases. CDR1 and CDR2 (germline): MDHEN, SYDVKM. This chain's CDR3 is CASRPSGNTGELFF. For the CDR3, the DNA is TGTGCCAGCAGACCATCCGGAAACACCGGGGAGCTGTTTTTT.

The chain joins TRBV4-3 to TRBJ2-7, with D tentatively TRBD1 (6 bases). The germline CDR1 and CDR2 sequences are LGHNA and YSLEER. The CDR3 has 15 amino acids. V lost 3 bases, J lost 2 bases, and 14 bases lay in between. The CDR3 sequence: CASSQFTGSPYEQYF. The CDR3 DNA reads as TGCGCCAGCAGCCAGTTTACAGGGAGCCCCTACGAGCAGTACTTC.

The chain couples TRBV7-2 to TRBJ2-7; D unresolved. The CDR3 totals 13 residues. Germline CDR1 reads SGHTA; CDR2 reads FQGNSA. V lost 1 base to trimming and J lost 9 bases, with 13 bases between them. The DNA for the CDR3 is TGTGCCAGCAGCTTAGTTCTTGTAGCCGGGCAGTACTTC. Its protein product is CASSLVLVAGQYF.

This clone was recorded once. V gene TRBV9 combines with J gene TRBJ2-2, with TRBD2 matching over 12 bases. Losses at the gene ends were 2 bases for V and 8 bases for J; bases not matched to a gene: 7. The CDR3 contains 16 residues. Germline CDR1 reads SGDLS; CDR2 reads YYNGEE. The CDR3 is CASSVTSGRTYGELFF. Here the CDR3 DNA reads TGTGCCAGCAGCGTCACTAGCGGGAGGACTTATGGGGAGCTGTTTTTT.

On this clone itself: The sample has other DNA sequences that encode this CDR3 too. The chain employs TRBV7-2 and TRBJ1-1; the D is unclear. The CDR3 has 13 amino acids. Trimming left V 6 bases short and J 4 bases short, with 12 bases between. Germline CDR1 reads SGHTA; CDR2 reads FQGNSA. CDR3 amino acids: CASSLVWGTEAFF. CDR3 DNA: TGTGCCAGCAGTCTGGTCTGGGGCACTGAAGCTTTCTTT.